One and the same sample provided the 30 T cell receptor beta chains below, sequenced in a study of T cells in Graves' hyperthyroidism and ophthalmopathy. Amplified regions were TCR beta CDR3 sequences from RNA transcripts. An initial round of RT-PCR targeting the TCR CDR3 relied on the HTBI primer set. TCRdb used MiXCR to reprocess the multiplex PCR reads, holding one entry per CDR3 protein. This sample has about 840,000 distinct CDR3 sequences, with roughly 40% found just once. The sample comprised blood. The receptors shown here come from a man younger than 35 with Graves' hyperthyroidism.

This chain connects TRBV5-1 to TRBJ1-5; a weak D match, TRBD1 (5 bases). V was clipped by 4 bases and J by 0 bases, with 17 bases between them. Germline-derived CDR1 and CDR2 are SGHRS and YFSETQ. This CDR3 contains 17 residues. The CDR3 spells CASSQEYRTYSNQPQHF. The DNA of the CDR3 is TGCGCCAGCAGCCAAGAGTATCGGACATATAGCAATCAGCCCCAGCATTTT.

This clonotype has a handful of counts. The CDR3 protein is CASRWSANSNQPQHF. The CDR3 coding sequence is TGTGCCAGCAGGTGGTCGGCGAATAGCAATCAGCCCCAGCATTTT. The gene calls are TRBV10-3 and TRBJ1-5; D ambiguous. The CDR3 contains 15 residues. Trimming shortened V by 10 bases and J by 0 bases, and 16 bases separated the two germline ends. Germline V gene data show CDR1 as ENHRY and CDR2 as SYGVKD.

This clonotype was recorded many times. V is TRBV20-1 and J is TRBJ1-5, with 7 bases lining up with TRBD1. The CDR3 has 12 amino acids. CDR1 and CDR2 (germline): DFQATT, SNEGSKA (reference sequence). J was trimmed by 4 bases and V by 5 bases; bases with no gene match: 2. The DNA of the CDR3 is TGCAGTGCTGAACAGGGGAATCAGCCCCAGCATTTT. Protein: CSAEQGNQPQHF.

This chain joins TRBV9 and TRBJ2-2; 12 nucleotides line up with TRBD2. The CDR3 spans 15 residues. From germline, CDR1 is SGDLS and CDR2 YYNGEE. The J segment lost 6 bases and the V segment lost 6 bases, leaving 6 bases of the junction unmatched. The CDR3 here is CASTPTSGGAGELFF. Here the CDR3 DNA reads TGTGCCAGCACCCCGACTAGCGGGGGAGCCGGGGAGCTGTTTTTT.

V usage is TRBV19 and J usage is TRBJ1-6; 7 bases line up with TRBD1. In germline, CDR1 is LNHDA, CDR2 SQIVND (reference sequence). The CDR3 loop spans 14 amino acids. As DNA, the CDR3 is TGTGCTAGAGACGTCCGGGACAGTAATTCACCCCTCCACTTT. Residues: CARDVRDSNSPLHF.

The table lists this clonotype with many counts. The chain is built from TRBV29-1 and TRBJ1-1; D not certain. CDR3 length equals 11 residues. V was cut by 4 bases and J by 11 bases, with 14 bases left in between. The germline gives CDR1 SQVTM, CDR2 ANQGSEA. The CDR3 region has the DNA TGCAGCGTTGCTTTTGAGGATTTCGCTTTCTTT. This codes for CSVAFEDFAFF.

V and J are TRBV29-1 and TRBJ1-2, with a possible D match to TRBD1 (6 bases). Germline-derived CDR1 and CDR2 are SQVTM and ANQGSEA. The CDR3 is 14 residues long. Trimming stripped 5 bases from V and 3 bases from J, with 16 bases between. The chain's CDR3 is CSVFLPGHDYGYTF. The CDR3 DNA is TGCAGCGTTTTTCTCCCGGGACACGACTATGGCTACACCTTC.

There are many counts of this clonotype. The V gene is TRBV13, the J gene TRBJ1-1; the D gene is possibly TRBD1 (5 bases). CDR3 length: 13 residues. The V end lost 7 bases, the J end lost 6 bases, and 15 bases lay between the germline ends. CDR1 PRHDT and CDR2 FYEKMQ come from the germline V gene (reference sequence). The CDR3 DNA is TGTGCCAGCAACGTTGGACAACGGCCTGAAGCTTTCTTT. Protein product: CASNVGQRPEAFF.

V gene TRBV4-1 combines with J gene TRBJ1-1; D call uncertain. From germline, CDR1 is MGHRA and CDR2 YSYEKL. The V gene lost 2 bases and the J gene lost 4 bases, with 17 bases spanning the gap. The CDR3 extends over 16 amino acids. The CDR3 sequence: CASSQPLLRGSTEAFF. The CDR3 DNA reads TGCGCCAGCAGCCAACCACTTCTCCGAGGGAGCACTGAAGCTTTCTTT.

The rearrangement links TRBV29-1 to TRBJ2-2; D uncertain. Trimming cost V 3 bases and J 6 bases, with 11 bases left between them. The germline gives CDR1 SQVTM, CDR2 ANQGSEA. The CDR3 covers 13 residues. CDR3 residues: CSVEVPLAGELFF. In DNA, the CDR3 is TGCAGCGTTGAGGTTCCCCTTGCCGGGGAGCTGTTTTTT.

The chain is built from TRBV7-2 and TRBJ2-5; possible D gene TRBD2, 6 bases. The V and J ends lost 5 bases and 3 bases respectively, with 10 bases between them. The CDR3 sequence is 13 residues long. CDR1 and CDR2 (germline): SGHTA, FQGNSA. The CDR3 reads CASSGTAEETQYF. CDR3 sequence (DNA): TGTGCCAGCAGCGGGACTGCCGAAGAGACCCAGTACTTC.

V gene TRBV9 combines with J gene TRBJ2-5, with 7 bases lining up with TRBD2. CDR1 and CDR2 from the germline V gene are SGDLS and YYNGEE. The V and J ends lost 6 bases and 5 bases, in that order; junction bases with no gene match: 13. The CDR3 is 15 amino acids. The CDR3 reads CASNPSGVDFETQYF. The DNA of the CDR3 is TGTGCCAGCAACCCAAGCGGGGTTGATTTTGAGACCCAGTACTTC. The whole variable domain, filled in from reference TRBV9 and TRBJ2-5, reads DSGVTQTPKHLITATGQRVTLRCSPRSGDLSVYWYQQSLDQGLQFLIQYYNGEERAKGNILERFSAQQFPDLHSELNLSSLELGDSALYFCASNPSGVDFETQYFGPGTRLLVL.

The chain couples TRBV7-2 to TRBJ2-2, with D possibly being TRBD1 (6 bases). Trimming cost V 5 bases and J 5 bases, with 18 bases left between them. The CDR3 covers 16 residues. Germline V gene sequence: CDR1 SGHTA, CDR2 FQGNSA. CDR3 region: CASSQDATGRTGELFF. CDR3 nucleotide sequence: TGTGCCAGCAGCCAAGATGCTACAGGGCGTACCGGGGAGCTGTTTTTT.

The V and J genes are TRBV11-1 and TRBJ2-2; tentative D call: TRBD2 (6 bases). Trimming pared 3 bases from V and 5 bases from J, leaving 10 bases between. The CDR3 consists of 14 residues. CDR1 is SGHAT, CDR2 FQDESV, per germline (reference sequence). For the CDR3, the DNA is TGTGCCAGCAGCTTCGGGAGACGAACCGGGGAGCTGTTTTTT. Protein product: CASSFGRRTGELFF.

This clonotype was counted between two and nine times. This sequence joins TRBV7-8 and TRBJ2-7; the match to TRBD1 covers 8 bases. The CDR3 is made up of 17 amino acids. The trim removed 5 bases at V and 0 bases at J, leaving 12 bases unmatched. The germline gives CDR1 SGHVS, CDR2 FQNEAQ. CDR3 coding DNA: TGTGCCAGCAGCCCCCGCGGACAGGGTTCCCTCTCCTACGAGCAGTACTTC. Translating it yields CASSPRGQGSLSYEQYF.

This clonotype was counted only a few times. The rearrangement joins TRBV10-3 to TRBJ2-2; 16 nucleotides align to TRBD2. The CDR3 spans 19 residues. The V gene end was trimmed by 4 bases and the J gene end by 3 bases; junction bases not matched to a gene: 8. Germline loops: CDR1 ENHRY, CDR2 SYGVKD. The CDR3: CAISVTGTSGGADTGELFF. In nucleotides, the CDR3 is TGTGCCATCAGTGTGACCGGGACTAGCGGGGGGGCCGACACCGGGGAGCTGTTTTTT.

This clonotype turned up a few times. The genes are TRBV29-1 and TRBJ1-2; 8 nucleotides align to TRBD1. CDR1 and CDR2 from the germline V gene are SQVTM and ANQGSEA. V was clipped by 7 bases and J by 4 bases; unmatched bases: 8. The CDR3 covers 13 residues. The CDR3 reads CSAGTGWAYGYTF. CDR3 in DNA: TGCAGCGCCGGGACAGGTTGGGCCTATGGCTACACCTTC. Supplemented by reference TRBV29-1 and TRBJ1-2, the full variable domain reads SAVISQKPSRDICQRGTSLTIQCQVDSQVTMMFWYRQQPGQSLTLIATANQGSEATYESGFVIDKFPISRPNLTFSTLTVSNMSPEDSSIYLCSAGTGWAYGYTFGSGTRLTVV.

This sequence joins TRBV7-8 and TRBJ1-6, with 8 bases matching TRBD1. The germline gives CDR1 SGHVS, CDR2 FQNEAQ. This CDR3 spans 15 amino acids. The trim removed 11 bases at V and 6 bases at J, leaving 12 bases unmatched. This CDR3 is CAWRTPDRANSPLHF. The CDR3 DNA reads TGTGCCTGGAGGACCCCGGACAGGGCTAATTCACCCCTCCACTTT.

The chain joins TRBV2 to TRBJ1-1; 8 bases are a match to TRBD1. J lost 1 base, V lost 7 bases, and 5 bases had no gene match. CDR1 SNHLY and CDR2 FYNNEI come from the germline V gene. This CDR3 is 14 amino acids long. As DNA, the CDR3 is TGTGCCAGCAATACTGACAGGGGGAACACTGAAGCTTTCTTT. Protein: CASNTDRGNTEAFF.

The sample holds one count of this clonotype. The CDR3 reads CATSDRDRGTSGFQKTQYF. DNA of the CDR3: TGTGCCACCAGTGACCGGGACAGAGGGACTAGCGGGTTCCAGAAGACCCAGTACTTC. This sequence joins TRBV24-1 and TRBJ2-5; 12 nucleotides agree with TRBD2. Germline-derived CDR1 and CDR2 are KGHDR and SFDVKD. V shed 4 bases, J shed 6 bases, and the junction held 17 bases outside the gene matches. This CDR3 has 19 residues.

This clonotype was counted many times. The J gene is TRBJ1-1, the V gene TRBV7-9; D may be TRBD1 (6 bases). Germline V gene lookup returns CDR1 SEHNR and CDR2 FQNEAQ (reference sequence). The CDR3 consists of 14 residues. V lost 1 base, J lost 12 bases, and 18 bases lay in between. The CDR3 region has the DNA TGTGCCAGCAGCTTAGGGAGGGACATCACCGCTCCTTTCTTT. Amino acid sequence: CASSLGRDITAPFF.

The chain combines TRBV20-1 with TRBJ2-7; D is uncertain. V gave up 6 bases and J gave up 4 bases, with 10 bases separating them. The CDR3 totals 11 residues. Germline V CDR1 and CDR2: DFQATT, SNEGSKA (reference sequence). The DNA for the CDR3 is TGCAGTGCGAGTACACGGTACGAGCAGTACTTC. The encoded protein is CSASTRYEQYF.

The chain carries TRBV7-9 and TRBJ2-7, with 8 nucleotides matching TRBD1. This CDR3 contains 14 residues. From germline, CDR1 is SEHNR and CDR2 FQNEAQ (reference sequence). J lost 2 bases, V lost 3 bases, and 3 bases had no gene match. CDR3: CASSFRDRPYEQYF. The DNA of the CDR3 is TGTGCCAGCAGCTTCCGGGACAGGCCCTACGAGCAGTACTTC.

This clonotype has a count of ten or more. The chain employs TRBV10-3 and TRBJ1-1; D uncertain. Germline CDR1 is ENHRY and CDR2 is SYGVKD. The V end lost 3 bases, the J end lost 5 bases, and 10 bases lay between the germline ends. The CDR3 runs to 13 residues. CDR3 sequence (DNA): TGTGCCATCAGTGAAGGGCCGGATACTGAAGCTTTCTTT. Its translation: CAISEGPDTEAFF.

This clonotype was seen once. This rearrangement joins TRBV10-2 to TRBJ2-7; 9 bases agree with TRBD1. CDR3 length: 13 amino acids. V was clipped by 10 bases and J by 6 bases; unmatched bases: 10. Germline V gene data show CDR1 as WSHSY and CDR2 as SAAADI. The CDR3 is CAISGTGLAEQYF. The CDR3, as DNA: TGCGCCATCTCTGGGACAGGGTTAGCCGAGCAGTACTTC.

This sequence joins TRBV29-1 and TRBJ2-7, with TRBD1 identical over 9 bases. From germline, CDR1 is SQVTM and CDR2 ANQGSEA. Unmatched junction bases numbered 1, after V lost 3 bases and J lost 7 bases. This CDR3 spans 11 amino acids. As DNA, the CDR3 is TGCAGCGTTGAGGGACAGGGAGAGCAGTACTTC. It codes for CSVEGQGEQYF.

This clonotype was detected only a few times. The CDR3 DNA sequence: TGTGCCAGCAGCGCCCAAGGAGTGCTGGGCACTGAAGCTTTCTTT. This gives the protein CASSAQGVLGTEAFF. The V call is TRBV7-3, the J call TRBJ1-1, with unresolved D. The V end was cut by 5 bases, the J end by 4 bases, with 17 bases between. From germline, CDR1 is SGHTA and CDR2 FQGTGA. This CDR3 contains 15 residues.

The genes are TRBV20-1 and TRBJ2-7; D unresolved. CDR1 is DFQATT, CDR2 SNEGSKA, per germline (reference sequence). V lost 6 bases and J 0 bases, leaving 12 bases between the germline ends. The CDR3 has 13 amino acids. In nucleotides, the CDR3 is TGCAGTGCCAATCCCCCAGCCTCCTACGAGCAGTACTTC. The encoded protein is CSANPPASYEQYF.

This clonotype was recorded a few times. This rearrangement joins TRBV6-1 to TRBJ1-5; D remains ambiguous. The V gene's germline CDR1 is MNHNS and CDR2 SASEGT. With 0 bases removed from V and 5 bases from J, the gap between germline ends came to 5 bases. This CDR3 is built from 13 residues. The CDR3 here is CASSEAWDQPQHF. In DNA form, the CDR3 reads TGTGCCAGCAGTGAAGCTTGGGATCAGCCCCAGCATTTT.

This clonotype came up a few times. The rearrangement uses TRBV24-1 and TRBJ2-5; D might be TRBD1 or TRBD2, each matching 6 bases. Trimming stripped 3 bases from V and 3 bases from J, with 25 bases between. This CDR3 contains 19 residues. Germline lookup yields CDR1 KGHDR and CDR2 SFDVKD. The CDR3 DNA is TGTGCCACCAGTGATCCACATATCCAAACAGGGAGGTTCGAAGAGACCCAGTACTTC. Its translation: CATSDPHIQTGRFEETQYF.